The sequence of this TCR beta chain was determined in a study of T cell responses to AZD1222 COVID-19 vaccine. Across the study: Second-dose recipients at about 4 or about 12 weeks were treated as one pooled group. Study results and limitations: It was only six AZD1222 recipients who were seropositive at baseline. Repertoire samples came only from after the peak T cell response. Recipients of two AZD1222 doses showed rising Spike-specific TCR breadth and depth.

Notes on this clone: What it binds is not known.

This CDR3 is 14 amino acids long. V was pared by 4 bases and J by 3 bases, with 13 bases between. Germline-derived CDR1 and CDR2 are SGDLS and YYNGEE. Clones were read by immunoSEQ multiplex PCR, and TCRdb kept only the in-frame ones, dropping some. Here the sample spans about 130,000 clones, about 93% being singletons. The sequencing used peripheral blood, collected on day 0 of AZD1222 vaccination. This receptor was taken from an adult in good health. The chain is built from TRBV9 and TRBJ1-2, with D perhaps matching TRBD1 (5 bases). In nucleotides, the CDR3 is TGTGCCAGCAGCCTAAACGGGGGAGACTATGGCTACACCTTC. It yields the protein CASSLNGGDYGYTF.